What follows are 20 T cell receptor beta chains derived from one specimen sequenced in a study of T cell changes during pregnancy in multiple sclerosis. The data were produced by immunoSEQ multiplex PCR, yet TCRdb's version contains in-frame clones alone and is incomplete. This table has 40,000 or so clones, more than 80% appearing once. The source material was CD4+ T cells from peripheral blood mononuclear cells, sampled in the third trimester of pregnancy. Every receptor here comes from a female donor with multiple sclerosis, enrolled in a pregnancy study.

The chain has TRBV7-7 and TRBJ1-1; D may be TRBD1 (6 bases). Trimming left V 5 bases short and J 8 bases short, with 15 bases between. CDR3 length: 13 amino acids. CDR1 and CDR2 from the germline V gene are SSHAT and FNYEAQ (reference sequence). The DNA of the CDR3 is TGTGCCAGCAGCGAACGGGGGGGCACAGAAGCTTTCTTT. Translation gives CASSERGGTEAFF.

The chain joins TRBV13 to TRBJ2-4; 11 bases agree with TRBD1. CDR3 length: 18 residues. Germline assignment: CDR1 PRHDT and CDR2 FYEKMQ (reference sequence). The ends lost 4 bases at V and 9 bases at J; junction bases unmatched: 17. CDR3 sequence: CASSSLQGKGQGGSIQYF. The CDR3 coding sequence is TGTGCCAGCAGCTCACTGCAAGGAAAGGGACAGGGGGGGTCCATTCAGTACTTC.

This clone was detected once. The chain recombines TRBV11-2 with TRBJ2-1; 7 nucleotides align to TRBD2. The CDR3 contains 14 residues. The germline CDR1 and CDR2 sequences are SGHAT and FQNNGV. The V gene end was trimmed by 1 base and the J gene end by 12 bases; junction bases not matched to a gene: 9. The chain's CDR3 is CASSLAGGSVGQFF. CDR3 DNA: TGTGCCAGCAGCTTAGCTGGCGGGAGCGTCGGGCAGTTCTTC.

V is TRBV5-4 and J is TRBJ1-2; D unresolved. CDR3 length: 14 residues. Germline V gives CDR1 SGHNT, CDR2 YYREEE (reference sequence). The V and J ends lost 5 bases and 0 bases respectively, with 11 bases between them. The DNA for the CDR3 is TGTGCCAGCAGGCCAGACATTTCTAACTATGGCTACACCTTC. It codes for CASRPDISNYGYTF.

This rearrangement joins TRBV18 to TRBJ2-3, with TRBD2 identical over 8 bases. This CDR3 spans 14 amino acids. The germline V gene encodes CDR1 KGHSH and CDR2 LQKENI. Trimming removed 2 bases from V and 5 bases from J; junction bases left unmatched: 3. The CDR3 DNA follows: TGTGCCAGCTCACCAAGGCGGGAGGTAGATACGCAGTATTTT. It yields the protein CASSPRREVDTQYF.

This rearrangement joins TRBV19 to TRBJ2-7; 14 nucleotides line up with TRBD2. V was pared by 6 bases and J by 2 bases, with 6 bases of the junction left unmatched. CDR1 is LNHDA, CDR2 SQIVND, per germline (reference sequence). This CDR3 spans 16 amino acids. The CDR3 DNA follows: TGTGCCAGTAGCGGGACTAGCGGGAGTAGGCCCTACGAGCAGTACTTC. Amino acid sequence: CASSGTSGSRPYEQYF.

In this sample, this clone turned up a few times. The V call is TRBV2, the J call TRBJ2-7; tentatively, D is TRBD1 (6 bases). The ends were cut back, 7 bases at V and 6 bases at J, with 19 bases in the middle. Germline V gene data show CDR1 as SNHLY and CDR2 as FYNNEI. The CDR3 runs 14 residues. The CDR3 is CASNKVYREGEQYF. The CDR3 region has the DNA TGTGCCAGCAATAAAGTCTACAGGGAAGGCGAGCAGTACTTC.

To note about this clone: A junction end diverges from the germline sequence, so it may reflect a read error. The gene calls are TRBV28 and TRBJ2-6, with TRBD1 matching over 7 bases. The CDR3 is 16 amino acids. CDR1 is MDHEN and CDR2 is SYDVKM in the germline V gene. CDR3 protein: CAISQTGAAGANVLTF. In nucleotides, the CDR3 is TGTGCCATCAGTCAAACAGGGGCTGCTGGGGCCAACGTCCTGACTTTC.

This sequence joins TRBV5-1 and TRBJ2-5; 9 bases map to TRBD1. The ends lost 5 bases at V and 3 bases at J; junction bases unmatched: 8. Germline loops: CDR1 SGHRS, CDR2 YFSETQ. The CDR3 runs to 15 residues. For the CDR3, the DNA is TGCGCCAGCAGGGCCCCCGGGACAGGGAAAGAGACCCAGTACTTC. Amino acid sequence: CASRAPGTGKETQYF.

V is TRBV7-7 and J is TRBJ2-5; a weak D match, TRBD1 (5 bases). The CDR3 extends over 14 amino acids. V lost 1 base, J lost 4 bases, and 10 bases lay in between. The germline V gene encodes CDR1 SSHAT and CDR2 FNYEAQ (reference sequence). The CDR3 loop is CASSLGVGVETQYF. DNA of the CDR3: TGTGCCAGCAGCTTAGGTGTAGGGGTAGAGACCCAGTACTTC.

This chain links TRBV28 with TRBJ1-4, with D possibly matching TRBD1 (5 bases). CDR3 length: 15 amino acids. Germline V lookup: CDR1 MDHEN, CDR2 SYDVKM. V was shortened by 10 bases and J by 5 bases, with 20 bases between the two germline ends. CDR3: CATRRLTARNEKLFF. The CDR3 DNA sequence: TGTGCCACTCGCCGACTGACAGCCCGAAATGAAAAACTGTTTTTT.

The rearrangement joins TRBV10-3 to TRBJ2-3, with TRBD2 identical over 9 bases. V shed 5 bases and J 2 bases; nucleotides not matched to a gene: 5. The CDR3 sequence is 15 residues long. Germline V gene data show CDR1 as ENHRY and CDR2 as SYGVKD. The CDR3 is CAISISGGTTDTQYF. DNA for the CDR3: TGTGCCATCAGTATTAGCGGGGGCACCACAGATACGCAGTATTTT.

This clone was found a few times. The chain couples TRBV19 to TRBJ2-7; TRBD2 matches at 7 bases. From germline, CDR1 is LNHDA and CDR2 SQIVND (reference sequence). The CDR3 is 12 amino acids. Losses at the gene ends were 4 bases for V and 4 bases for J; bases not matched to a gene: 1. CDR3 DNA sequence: TGTGCCAGTAGTAGCGGGAGTTACGAGCAGTACTTC. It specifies CASSSGSYEQYF.

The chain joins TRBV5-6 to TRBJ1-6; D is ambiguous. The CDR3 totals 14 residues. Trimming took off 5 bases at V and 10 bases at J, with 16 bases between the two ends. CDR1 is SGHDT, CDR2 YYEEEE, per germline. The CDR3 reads CASRKLGGGSPLHF. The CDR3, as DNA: TGTGCCAGCAGGAAGCTAGGTGGTGGGTCACCCCTCCACTTT.

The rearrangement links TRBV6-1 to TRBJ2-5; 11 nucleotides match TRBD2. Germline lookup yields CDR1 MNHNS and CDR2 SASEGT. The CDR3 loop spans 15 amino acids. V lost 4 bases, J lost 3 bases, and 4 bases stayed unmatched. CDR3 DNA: TGTGCCAGCAGTGTGGTAGCGGGAGGGGAAGAGACCCAGTACTTC. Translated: CASSVVAGGEETQYF.

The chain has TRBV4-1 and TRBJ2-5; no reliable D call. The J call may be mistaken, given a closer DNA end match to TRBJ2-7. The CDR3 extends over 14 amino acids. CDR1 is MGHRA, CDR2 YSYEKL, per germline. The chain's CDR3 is CASSQELELYEQYF. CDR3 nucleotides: TGCGCCAGCAGCCAAGAGTTGGAGCTCTACGAGCAGTACTTC.

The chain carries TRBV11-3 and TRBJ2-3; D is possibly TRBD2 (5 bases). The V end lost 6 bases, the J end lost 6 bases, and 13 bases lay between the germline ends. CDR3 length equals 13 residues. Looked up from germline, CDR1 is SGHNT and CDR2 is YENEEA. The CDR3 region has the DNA TGTGCCAGCAGTTCCGGGATGGGGGATACGCAGTATTTT. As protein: CASSSGMGDTQYF.

In DNA form, the CDR3 reads TGCGCCAGCAGCCTCGGGACTAGCGGGATCGGAGCAGATACGCAGTATTTT. Its protein is CASSLGTSGIGADTQYF. This rearrangement joins TRBV5-1 to TRBJ2-3, with TRBD2 identical over 13 bases. Germline-derived CDR1 and CDR2 are SGHRS and YFSETQ. Trimming removed 4 bases from V and 4 bases from J; junction bases left unmatched: 9. CDR3 length equals 17 residues.

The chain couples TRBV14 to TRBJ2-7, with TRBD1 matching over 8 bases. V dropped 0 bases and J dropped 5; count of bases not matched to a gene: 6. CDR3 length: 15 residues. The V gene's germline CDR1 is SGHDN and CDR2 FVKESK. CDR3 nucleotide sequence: TGTGCCAGCAGCCAAGATTTAGGACAGGGTCACGAGCAGTACTTC. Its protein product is CASSQDLGQGHEQYF.

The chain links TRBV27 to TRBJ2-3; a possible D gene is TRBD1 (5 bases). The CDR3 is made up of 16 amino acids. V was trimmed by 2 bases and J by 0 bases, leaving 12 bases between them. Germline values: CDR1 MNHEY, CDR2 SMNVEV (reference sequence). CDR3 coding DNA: TGTGCCAGCAGTTTACTGACAGCCGCTAGCACAGATACGCAGTATTTT. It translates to CASSLLTAASTDTQYF.